The 3 T cell receptor beta chains below come from one sample, sequenced in a study of cytomegalovirus exposure and HLA in healthy donors. Primers included in the PCR were 60 Vbeta and 13 Jbeta primers. Assay used: immunoSEQ multiplex PCR; TCRdb lists only in-frame clones, some missing. The profile shows approximately 78,000 clones, roughly 83% of them singletons. The sequenced sample was PBMCs. These receptors originate from a woman in her fifties or sixties in good health and CMV-seronegative.

This chain connects TRBV29-1 to TRBJ1-2, with D possibly TRBD1 on 6 matching bases. Looked up from germline, CDR1 is SQVTM and CDR2 is ANQGSEA. The CDR3 covers 13 residues. V was trimmed by 6 bases and J by 4 bases, leaving 15 bases between them. DNA for the CDR3: TGCAGCGTCGCGGACAGTTCATTCTATGGCTACACCTTC. Translating it yields CSVADSSFYGYTF.

CDR3 bases: TGTGCCAGCAGTCTTAACAGGGGCCAGCTAGATGGCTACACCTTC. Its protein product is CASSLNRGQLDGYTF. The chain carries TRBV27 and TRBJ1-2, with 7 bases identical to TRBD1. CDR1 and CDR2 (germline): MNHEY, SMNVEV (reference sequence). Losses at the gene ends were 5 bases for V and 6 bases for J; bases not matched to a gene: 12. The CDR3 spans 15 residues.

The V call is TRBV11-3, the J call TRBJ2-1; 7 bases are a match to TRBD1. The CDR3 has 15 residues. V lost 4 bases and J lost 7; bases outside the gene matches: 10. CDR1 and CDR2 from the germline V gene are SGHNT and YENEEA. The chain's CDR3 is CASSSRGQYSNEQFF. In DNA form, the CDR3 reads TGTGCCAGCAGCTCTCGGGGACAGTATAGTAATGAGCAGTTCTTC. The variable domain in full, with the rest retrieved from reference TRBV11-3 and TRBJ2-1, is EAGVVQSPRYKIIEKKQPVAFWCNPISGHNTLYWYLQNLGQGPELLIRYENEEAVDDSQLPKDRFSAERLKGVDSTLKIQPAELGDSAVYLCASSSRGQYSNEQFFGPGTRLTVL.